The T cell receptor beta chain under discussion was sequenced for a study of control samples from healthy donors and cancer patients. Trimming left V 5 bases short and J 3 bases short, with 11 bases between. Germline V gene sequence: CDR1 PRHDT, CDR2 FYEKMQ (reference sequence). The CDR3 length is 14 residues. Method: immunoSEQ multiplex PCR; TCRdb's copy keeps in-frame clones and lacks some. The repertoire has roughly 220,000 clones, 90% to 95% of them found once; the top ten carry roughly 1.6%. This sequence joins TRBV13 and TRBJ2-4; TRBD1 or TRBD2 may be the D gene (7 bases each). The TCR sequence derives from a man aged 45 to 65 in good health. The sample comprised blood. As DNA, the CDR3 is TGTGCCAGCAGCCCAGGGGGGGGCAAAAACATTCAGTACTTC. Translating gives CASSPGGGKNIQYF.